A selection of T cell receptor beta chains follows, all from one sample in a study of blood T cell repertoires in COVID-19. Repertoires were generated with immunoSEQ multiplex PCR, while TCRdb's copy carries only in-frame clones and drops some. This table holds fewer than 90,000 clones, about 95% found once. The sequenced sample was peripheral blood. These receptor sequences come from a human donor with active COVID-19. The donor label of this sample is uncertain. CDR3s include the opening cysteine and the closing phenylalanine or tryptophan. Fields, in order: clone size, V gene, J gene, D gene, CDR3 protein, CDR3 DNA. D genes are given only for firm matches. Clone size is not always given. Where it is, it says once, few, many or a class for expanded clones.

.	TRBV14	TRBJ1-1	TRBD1	CASSHRQGPMNTEAFF	TGTGCCAGCAGCCACCGACAGGGGCCCATGAACACTGAAGCTTTCTTT
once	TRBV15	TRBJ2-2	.	CATSRFSGEVGGELFF	TGTGCCACCAGCAGGTTCAGCGGAGAGGTTGGCGGGGAGCTGTTTTTT
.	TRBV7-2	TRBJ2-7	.	CASSLDSSSYEQYF	TGTGCCAGCAGCTTAGATTCCAGCTCCTACGAGCAGTACTTC
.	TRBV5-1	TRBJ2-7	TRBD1	CASSPQGGPYEQYF	TGCGCCAGCAGCCCACAAGGGGGCCCCTACGAGCAGTACTTC
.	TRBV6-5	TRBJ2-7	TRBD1	CASIQNRGNYEQYF	TGTGCCAGCATCCAAAACAGGGGAAACTACGAGCAGTACTTC
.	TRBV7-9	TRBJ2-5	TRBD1	CASRPAGDSGTQYF	TGTGCCAGCAGGCCCGCAGGGGACAGTGGGACCCAGTACTTC
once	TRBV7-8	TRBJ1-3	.	CASSLSGTSGNTIYF	TGTGCCAGCAGCCTTAGCGGGACATCAGGAAACACCATATATTTT
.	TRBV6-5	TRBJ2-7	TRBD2	CAIGTSGGVWHF	TGTGCCATTGGGACTAGCGGGGGAGTTTGGCACTTC
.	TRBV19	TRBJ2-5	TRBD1	CASSPRQGPAEDQYF	TGTGCCAGTAGTCCGCGACAGGGCCCCGCGGAGGACCAGTACTTC
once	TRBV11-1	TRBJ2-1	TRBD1	CASSVDRGQREQFF	TGTGCCAGCAGCGTTGACAGGGGGCAGCGTGAGCAGTTCTTC
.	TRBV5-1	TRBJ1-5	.	CASSLAGRNQPQHF	TGCGCCAGCAGCTTGGCAGGGAGGAATCAGCCCCAGCATTTT
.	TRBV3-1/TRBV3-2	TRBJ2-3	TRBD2	CASSQESPGLAGGGTDTQYF	TGTGCCAGCAGCCAAGAATCCCCAGGACTAGCGGGAGGAGGAACAGATACGCAGTATTTT
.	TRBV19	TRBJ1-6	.	CASSMEGQGMGSPLHF	TGTGCCAGTAGTATGGAAGGACAAGGAATGGGTTCACCCCTCCACTTT